This T cell receptor (beta chain) is from a study of blood T cell repertoires in COVID-19. In the study's own analysis: Quantification of nucleated cells was approximated via reference gene primer amplification. Produced via immunoSEQ multiplex PCR; TCRdb's table is partial and in-frame only. Clone size and V and J calls were adopted from that table, with D and trimming inferred from the DNA. The sample lists about 130,000 clones; 79% were seen once. While infection was still active, Seattle patients were enrolled and then followed longitudinally. Sequencing used peripheral blood. This clonotype was obtained from a woman in her 70s with COVID-19, enrolled during active disease.

The CDR3 DNA reads TGTGCCACCAGTGGCCCCGGACAGTTGGCTGAAGCTTTCTTT. Translated: CATSGPGQLAEAFF. V is TRBV24-1 and J is TRBJ1-1; D possibly corresponds to TRBD1 (6 bases). Germline CDR1 KGHDR, CDR2 SFDVKD. The germline V and J ends were trimmed by 5 bases and 6 bases, with 15 bases remaining between them. This CDR3 has 14 amino acids.